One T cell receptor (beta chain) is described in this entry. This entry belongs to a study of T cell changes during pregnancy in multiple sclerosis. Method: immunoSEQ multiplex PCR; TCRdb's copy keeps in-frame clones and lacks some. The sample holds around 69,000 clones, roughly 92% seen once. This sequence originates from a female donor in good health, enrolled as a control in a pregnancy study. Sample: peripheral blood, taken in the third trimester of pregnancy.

CDR3 in amino acids: CASSFGLAGETQYF. For the CDR3, the DNA is TGTGCCAGCAGCTTTGGATTAGCAGGGGAGACCCAGTACTTC. The chain carries TRBV7-2 and TRBJ2-5; TRBD1 is a possible D gene (5 bases). V was cut by 3 bases and J by 5 bases, with 13 bases left in between. The CDR3 has 14 amino acids. From germline, CDR1 is SGHTA and CDR2 FQGNSA.